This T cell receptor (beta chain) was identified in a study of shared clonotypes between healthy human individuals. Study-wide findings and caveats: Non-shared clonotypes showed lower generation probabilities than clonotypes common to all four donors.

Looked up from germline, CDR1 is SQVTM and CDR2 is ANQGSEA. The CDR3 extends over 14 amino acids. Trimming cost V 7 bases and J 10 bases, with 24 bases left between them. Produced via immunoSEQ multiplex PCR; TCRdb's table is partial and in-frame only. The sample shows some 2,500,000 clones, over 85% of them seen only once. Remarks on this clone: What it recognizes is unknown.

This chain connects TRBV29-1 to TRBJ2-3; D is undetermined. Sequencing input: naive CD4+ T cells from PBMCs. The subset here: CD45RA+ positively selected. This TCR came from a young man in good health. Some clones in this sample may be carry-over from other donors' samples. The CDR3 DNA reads TGCAGCGCCCAAGACGGATGGGCTGGGAAGCCGCAGTATTTT. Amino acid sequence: CSAQDGWAGKPQYF.